The present T cell receptor (beta chain) was sequenced within a study of CD8+CD57+ T cells in acquired aplastic anemia. Selection for sequencing was limited to patients who had shown CD8+CD57+ cell expansion by flow cytometry. This clonotype was seen once. TCR beta VDJ and CDR3 were profiled, and genomic DNA was the template. Via MiXCR, TCRdb re-called the reads, giving one row per CDR3 protein. The table has around 130,000 distinct CDR3 sequences, over 55% seen once. This receptor was obtained from a human donor with aplastic anemia. The sequencing input was sorted CD4+, CD8+, or CD8+CD57+ T cells (not recorded which) from PBMCs.

The CDR3 DNA follows: TGTGCCAGCAGCCTTGACCGTACGGCCACAGATACGCAGTATTTT. Protein sequence: CASSLDRTATDTQYF. The V and J genes are TRBV11-1 and TRBJ2-3; the D is unclear. Trimming removed 5 bases from V and 2 bases from J, with 14 bases in between. The germline gives CDR1 SGHAT, CDR2 FQDESV (reference sequence). This CDR3 has 15 amino acids. Full variable domain (missing parts from reference TRBV11-1 and TRBJ2-3): EAEVAQSPRYKITEKSQAVAFWCDPISGHATLYWYRQILGQGPELLVQFQDESVVDDSQLPKDRFSAERLKGVDSTLKIQPAELGDSAMYLCASSLDRTATDTQYFGPGTRLTVL.